What follows are 10 T cell receptor beta chains derived from one specimen sequenced in a study of blood T cell repertoires in COVID-19 (dated by TCRdb to 2019 to 2021). Library method: the immunoSEQ multiplex PCR assay. Sourced from immuneACCESS, this table was stored by TCRdb with only in-frame sequences that have V and J called. A share of the clones is absent; for the studies checked, an unresolved V gene accounts for under half, and the remainder has no known explanation. This sample gives 180,000 or so clones in total; around 80% of them show up just once. Clones ranked in the top ten supply approximately 11% of the sample. What was sequenced was PBMCs or T cells enriched from blood (not recorded which). These receptor sequences come from a man aged 45-65 years who had recovered from COVID-19.

The chain employs TRBV28 and TRBJ1-2; 7 bases fit TRBD1. The CDR3 contains 16 residues. Per germline, CDR1 MDHEN and CDR2 SYDVKM. Losses at the gene ends were 3 bases for V and 2 bases for J; bases not matched to a gene: 9. In DNA, the CDR3 is TGTGCCAGCAGTTTGTGGGACAGATTTCGAAACTATGGCTACACCTTC. Translation: CASSLWDRFRNYGYTF.

This chain links TRBV7-9 with TRBJ2-7, with TRBD2 matching over 11 bases. V was clipped by 5 bases and J by 3 bases; unmatched bases: 9. Germline CDR1 and CDR2: SEHNR and FQNEAQ (reference sequence). The CDR3 length is 16 residues. The CDR3: CASSALAGGLFYEQYF. DNA for the CDR3: TGTGCCAGCAGCGCCTTAGCGGGAGGGCTATTCTACGAGCAGTACTTC.

This clone was detected once. V usage is TRBV12-3 or TRBV12-4 and J usage is TRBJ1-2; 7 bases are a match to TRBD1. The CDR3 extends over 13 amino acids. V lost 5 bases and J lost 4; bases outside the gene matches: 4. The CDR3 reads CASSRQGVYGYTF. In DNA form, the CDR3 reads TGTGCCAGCAGTCGACAGGGTGTCTATGGCTACACCTTC.

This clone is a singleton in its sample. J is TRBJ2-5 and V is TRBV10-3; D ambiguous. Trimming took 0 bases from V and 4 from J, leaving 3 bases between them. Germline CDR1 is ENHRY and CDR2 is SYGVKD. CDR3 length: 12 amino acids. CDR3 loop: CAISESAETQYF. CDR3 coding DNA: TGTGCCATCAGTGAGTCGGCAGAGACCCAGTACTTC.

This sequence joins TRBV5-6 and TRBJ1-5; 12 bases fit TRBD1. The CDR3 sequence is 16 residues long. The V and J ends lost 3 bases and 5 bases, in that order; junction bases with no gene match: 6. The germline CDR1 and CDR2 sequences are SGHDT and YYEEEE. The CDR3 spells CASSSGQGAPHQPQHF. The CDR3 DNA follows: TGTGCCAGCAGCTCGGGACAGGGGGCACCTCATCAGCCCCAGCATTTT.

The genes are TRBV14 and TRBJ1-2; D is ambiguous. CDR3 length: 12 amino acids. V gave up 1 base and J gave up 8 bases, with 8 bases separating them. Germline V lookup: CDR1 SGHDN, CDR2 FVKESK. This CDR3 reads CASSQALVGYTF. CDR3 DNA: TGTGCCAGCAGCCAAGCTTTAGTAGGCTACACCTTC.

V and J are TRBV28 and TRBJ1-6; no reliable D call. CDR3 size: 18 residues. The germline V gene encodes CDR1 MDHEN and CDR2 SYDVKM. The V and J ends lost 4 bases and 0 bases respectively, with 16 bases between them. The chain's CDR3 is CASSWRQPYSSYNSPLHF. For the CDR3, the DNA is TGTGCCAGCAGTTGGCGGCAGCCTTATTCCTCCTATAATTCACCCCTCCACTTT.

The chain combines TRBV4-2 with TRBJ2-5; 9 nucleotides agree with TRBD2. The trim removed 4 bases at V and 2 bases at J, leaving 17 bases unmatched. Germline V gene data show CDR1 as LGHNA and CDR2 as YNFKEQ. The CDR3 contains 19 residues. This CDR3 is CASSPRGRSGGPGQETQYF. The CDR3 DNA reads TGTGCCAGCAGCCCAAGAGGTCGTAGCGGGGGCCCCGGGCAAGAGACCCAGTACTTC.

A few counts support this clone. The genes are TRBV5-1 and TRBJ2-2; D is perhaps TRBD2 (6 bases). Looked up from germline, CDR1 is SGHRS and CDR2 is YFSETQ. V was cut by 0 bases and J by 6 bases, with 15 bases left in between. The CDR3 runs to 16 residues. The CDR3 DNA reads TGCGCCAGCAGCTTGGACCCGGGACTGAGGCCCGGGGAGCTGTTTTTT. Its protein product is CASSLDPGLRPGELFF.

The chain carries TRBV28 and TRBJ2-1; D may be TRBD1 (6 bases). Germline V lookup: CDR1 MDHEN, CDR2 SYDVKM. Trimming took off 6 bases at V and 5 bases at J, with 14 bases between the two ends. This CDR3 contains 14 residues. CDR3 residues: CASRPPGQNNEQFF. The CDR3 DNA is TGTGCCAGCAGGCCCCCCGGACAGAACAATGAGCAGTTCTTC.